This is a list of T cell receptor beta chains from one sample in a study of blood T cell repertoires in COVID-19. Method: immunoSEQ multiplex PCR; TCRdb's copy keeps in-frame clones and lacks some. The sample lists some 150,000 clones, approximately 80% occurring once. The specimen sequenced was peripheral blood. Receptors originate from a human donor in a cohort sampled during active COVID-19. Each CDR3 is given with its conserved first and last residue. A D gene is named only where the DNA matches it firmly. Clone size is not always given. Where it is, it says once, few, many or a class for expanded clones.

D gene | clone size | J gene | V gene | CDR3 protein | CDR3 DNA
TRBD2 | NA | TRBJ2-7 | TRBV7-6 | CASSSFKEAGGPREQYF | TGTGCCAGCAGCTCCTTCAAGGAAGCGGGAGGGCCGAGAGAGCAGTACTTC
TRBD2 | NA | TRBJ2-7 | TRBV20-1 | CSASTSSGSPSYEQYF | TGCAGTGCTAGTACGTCTAGCGGGAGTCCCTCCTACGAGCAGTACTTC
NA | NA | TRBJ1-2 | TRBV2 | CASSEALTANYGYTF | TGTGCCAGCAGTGAAGCGCTGACTGCTAACTATGGCTACACCTTC
TRBD2 | NA | TRBJ2-1 | TRBV12-5 | CASGLGGSSYNEQFF | TGTGCTAGTGGTTTGGGCGGGAGCTCCTACAATGAGCAGTTCTTC
NA | NA | TRBJ2-1 | TRBV11-2 | CASSLGRLATDNEQFF | TGTGCCAGCAGCTTAGGGCGTCTAGCGACGGACAATGAGCAGTTCTTC
NA | NA | TRBJ1-1 | TRBV7-3 | CASSLGGPTEAFF | TGTGCCAGCAGCTTAGGGGGCCCGACTGAAGCTTTCTTT
NA | NA | TRBJ2-7 | TRBV6-1 | CASSEAEVIKEQYF | TGTGCCAGCAGTGAAGCGGAGGTCATCAAGGAGCAGTACTTC
TRBD2 | NA | TRBJ2-7 | TRBV29-1 | CSAGTSGSYEQYF | TGCAGCGCCGGGACTAGCGGGAGCTACGAGCAGTACTTC
TRBD2 | NA | TRBJ2-1 | TRBV7-3 | CASSLSSGLANREQFF | TGTGCCAGCAGCTTAAGTAGCGGACTAGCAAATCGTGAGCAGTTCTTC
TRBD2 | NA | TRBJ2-3 | TRBV6-2/TRBV6-3 | CASSLGLVPDTQYF | TGTGCCAGCAGTCTCGGACTAGTCCCAGATACGCAGTATTTT
NA | NA | TRBJ1-5 | TRBV7-9 | CASSRGSSNQPQHF | TGTGCCAGCAGCCGCGGGTCCAGCAATCAGCCCCAGCATTTT
NA | NA | TRBJ2-7 | TRBV9 | CASSNPGQPYEQYF | TGTGCCAGCAGCAACCCGGGACAACCCTACGAGCAGTACTTC
TRBD1 | NA | TRBJ1-2 | TRBV5-5 | CASSSTPGQAFGYTF | TGTGCCAGCAGCTCTACCCCGGGACAGGCATTTGGCTACACCTTC
TRBD1 | NA | TRBJ2-6 | TRBV7-2 | CASSLKGAGANVLTF | TGTGCCAGCAGCTTAAAGGGGGCAGGGGCCAACGTCCTGACTTTC
NA | NA | TRBJ2-3 | TRBV6-5 | CASSYSRGDTQYF | TGTGCCAGCAGTTATTCCCGTGGCGATACGCAGTATTTT
TRBD1 | NA | TRBJ1-2 | TRBV11-2 | CASTLTTGTGGSNYGYTF | TGTGCCAGCACTCTAACCACCGGGACAGGGGGGTCTAACTATGGCTACACCTTC
NA | NA | TRBJ2-7 | TRBV5-4 | CASSLGGTIYEQYF | TGTGCCAGCAGCTTGGGTGGGACAATTTACGAGCAGTACTTC
TRBD1 | NA | TRBJ1-1 | TRBV5-8 | CASTPWGTGQAFF | TGTGCCAGCACTCCTTGGGGGACAGGGCAAGCTTTCTTT
NA | few | TRBJ2-3 | TRBV4-3 | CASSQASRDTQYF | TGCGCCAGCAGCCAAGCCTCCAGAGATACGCAGTATTTT
TRBD2 | NA | TRBJ2-2 | TRBV2 | CASSGASGTTGELFF | TGTGCCAGCAGTGGGGCCAGCGGGACGACCGGGGAGCTGTTTTTT
TRBD1 | NA | TRBJ2-4 | TRBV12-3/TRBV12-4 | CASSRDRENIQYF | TGTGCCAGCAGTCGGGACAGGGAAAACATTCAGTACTTC
TRBD2 | NA | TRBJ2-3 | TRBV3-1/TRBV3-2 | CASSQPSWYTTSGTSKQYF | TGTGCCAGCAGCCAACCAAGTTGGTACACGACTAGCGGGACCTCCAAGCAGTATTTT
NA | NA | TRBJ2-2 | TRBV24-1 | CATSARGTGELFF | TGTGCCACCAGTGCGCGAGGGACCGGGGAGCTGTTTTTT
TRBD2 | NA | TRBJ2-1 | TRBV7-9 | CASSLRGDDEQFF | TGTGCCAGCAGCTTACGGGGGGACGATGAGCAGTTCTTC
NA | NA | TRBJ1-5 | TRBV7-9 | CASSSNNQPQHF | TGTGCCAGCAGCTCAAATAATCAGCCCCAGCATTTT
TRBD2 | NA | TRBJ2-1 | TRBV11-2 | CASSPPGWAGGSAYNEQFF | TGTGCCAGCAGCCCACCCGGGTGGGCGGGAGGAAGTGCGTACAATGAGCAGTTCTTC
NA | NA | TRBJ2-3 | TRBV5-4 | CASSLAFVSDTQYF | TGTGCCAGCAGCTTGGCGTTCGTTTCAGATACGCAGTATTTT
NA | NA | TRBJ1-4 | TRBV29-1 | CSVQAASLEKLFF | TGCAGCGTTCAGGCCGCGAGTTTGGAAAAACTGTTTTTT
TRBD1 | NA | TRBJ1-4 | TRBV7-2 | CASSLDGTGAEKLFF | TGTGCCAGCAGCTTAGACGGGACAGGCGCGGAAAAACTGTTTTTT
NA | NA | TRBJ2-5 | TRBV19 | CASSLAAGETQYF | TGTGCCAGTAGCCTCGCAGCGGGAGAGACCCAGTACTTC
NA | few | TRBJ1-2 | TRBV5-6 | CASSLARQTLYGYTF | TGTGCCAGCAGCTTGGCCCGACAGACCCTCTATGGCTACACCTTC
TRBD1 | NA | TRBJ2-7 | TRBV28 | CATGRQGASEQYF | TGTGCCACCGGACGACAGGGGGCGAGCGAGCAGTACTTC
NA | few | TRBJ2-7 | TRBV7-9 | CASSSPGAYEQYF | TGTGCCAGCAGCTCCCCGGGGGCCTACGAGCAGTACTTC
TRBD1 | once | TRBJ2-1 | TRBV5-8 | CASRSDRVNEQFF | TGTGCCAGCAGGTCGGACAGGGTCAATGAGCAGTTCTTC
TRBD1 | few | TRBJ1-1 | TRBV7-3 | CASSLRQGALTEAFF | TGTGCCAGCAGCTTAAGACAGGGGGCTCTCACTGAAGCTTTCTTT
NA | many | TRBJ1-1 | TRBV11-2 | CASSSGTPNTEAFF | TGTGCCAGCTCTTCGGGGACACCGAACACTGAAGCTTTCTTT
TRBD1 | NA | TRBJ1-1 | TRBV29-1 | CSARTGGAGTEAFF | TGCAGCGCCCGGACAGGGGGCGCGGGCACTGAAGCTTTCTTT
TRBD1 | NA | TRBJ1-2 | TRBV10-3 | CAISEQGVTNGYTF | TGTGCCATCAGTGAGCAGGGGGTTACGAATGGCTACACCTTC
NA | NA | TRBJ2-1 | TRBV11-1 | CASSSPSLNNEQFF | TGTGCCAGCAGCTCCCCTAGTCTAAACAATGAGCAGTTCTTC
TRBD2 | NA | TRBJ2-3 | TRBV28 | CASKGGSTDTQYF | TGTGCCAGCAAGGGCGGGAGTACAGATACGCAGTATTTT